These T cell receptor beta chains were read from a single sample in a study of CD8+ T cells in alopecia areata. Profiled with immunoSEQ multiplex PCR; TCRdb holds only in-frame clones, not every one. The table shows about 110,000 clones, with around 59% occurring only once. Sequenced: CD8+ T cells sorted from blood. The receptors were sampled from a human donor in good health. Both conserved end residues are part of each CDR3.

V: TRBV29-1; CDR3: CSVPATASLLQETQYF
V: TRBV13; CDR3: CASSSRTGNTEAFF
V: TRBV15; CDR3: CATSRGQGASTDTQYF
V: TRBV13; CDR3: CASSTRTGAWSTGELFF
V: TRBV4-1; CDR3: CASSQGQGAFYEQFF
V: TRBV2; CDR3: CASRGMAGPQPQHF
V: TRBV11-2; CDR3: CASSFHREHPEIYEQYF
V: TRBV19; CDR3: CASSSSGLADTQYF
V: TRBV6-1; CDR3: CASSEEGGAADTQYF
V: TRBV30; CDR3: CAWSVLGLRSYEQYF
V: TRBV13; CDR3: CASSSGQGHEQYF
V: TRBV29-1; CDR3: CSAGGVLAYEQYF
V: TRBV7-9; CDR3: CASSNGLASTDTQYF
V: TRBV6-5; CDR3: CASSPRGTHSPLHF
V: TRBV13; CDR3: CASSLEGLVTDTQYF
V: TRBV6-5; CDR3: CASSPLGTGANVLTF
V: TRBV25-1; CDR3: CASSGPGRINEKLFF
V: TRBV30; CDR3: CAWSKGAGNQPQHF
V: TRBV5-1; CDR3: CASSSSPGGTEAFF
V: TRBV2; CDR3: CASSEGLAGDQETQYF
V: TRBV13; CDR3: CASSLGVVYTEAFF
V: TRBV20-1; CDR3: CSAIVGYEQFF
V: TRBV29-1; CDR3: CSVEEDWRTNTEAFF
V: TRBV29-1; CDR3: CSVEVTGGWETQYF
V: TRBV7-8; CDR3: CASSLTAANYGYTF
V: TRBV10-3; CDR3: CAISDLGGNQPQHF
V: TRBV6-1; CDR3: CASSEVGAFF
V: TRBV6-5; CDR3: CASSGGTYSNQPQHF
V: TRBV23-1; CDR3: CASSRRKLETQYF
V: TRBV6-4; CDR3: CASSDSGRGSGANVLTF
V: TRBV10-2; CDR3: CASSERGRGNEQFF
V: TRBV25-1; CDR3: CASSEYGDRTYNEQFF
V: TRBV23-1; CDR3: CASSQSPSGPYHNEQFF
V: TRBV4-3; CDR3: CASSQDSGLYGYTF
V: TRBV15; CDR3: CATSGETYNEQFF
V: TRBV5-6; CDR3: CASSLAGLGNTGELFF
V: TRBV13; CDR3: CASSPPVGQGEDTEAFF